Listed below are T cell receptor beta chains from one sample, sequenced in a study of blood T cell repertoires in COVID-19. Here immunoSEQ multiplex PCR was the method, and the copy in TCRdb shows in-frame clones only, minus some. Of more than 350,000 clones in the sample, roughly 90% were seen once. The material sequenced was peripheral blood. The receptors derive from a woman aged 25 to 45 with COVID-19, enrolled during active disease. Both conserved end residues are part of each CDR3. D genes are given only for firm matches. The size field is filled for only some rows; it gives once, few, many or a size class.

clone_size	j_call	d_call	v_call	cdr3_nt	cdr3_aa
.	TRBJ1-5	.	TRBV18	TGTGCCAGCTCGGCGGACAGTCTGAGCAATCAGCCCCAGCATTTT	CASSADSLSNQPQHF
.	TRBJ2-1	TRBD2	TRBV7-9	TGTGCCAGCAGCTTGACTAGCGGTCACAATGAGCAGTTCTTC	CASSLTSGHNEQFF
.	TRBJ2-1	TRBD2	TRBV5-6	TGTGCCAGCAGCTTACTAGCGGGGGGTCAGGGTGAGCAGTTCTTC	CASSLLAGGQGEQFF
many	TRBJ2-1	.	TRBV5-1	TGCGCCAGCAGCTTCTCGCGGGTCTACAATGAGCAGTTCTTC	CASSFSRVYNEQFF
.	TRBJ2-1	.	TRBV27	TGTGCCAGCAGTCCAACCGCGGGGGAGCAGTTCTTC	CASSPTAGEQFF
few	TRBJ1-3	.	TRBV5-8	TGTGCCAGCAGCGCGGGTCTAAGCTCTGGAAACACCATATATTTT	CASSAGLSSGNTIYF
once	TRBJ2-4	TRBD2	TRBV10-2	TGCGCCAGCAGGGTGAGAGGGGAGCGGGGGGACCTAGCCAAAAACATTCAGTACTTC	CASRVRGERGDLAKNIQYF
.	TRBJ1-3	.	TRBV2	TGTGCCAGCAGCCCTACGGACTATGGAAACACCATATATTTT	CASSPTDYGNTIYF
.	TRBJ2-3	TRBD2	TRBV3-1/TRBV3-2	TGTGCCAGCAGCCAAGCTACCCGGTGGCGGGGGAGCCATACGCAGTATTTT	CASSQATRWRGSHTQYF
.	TRBJ2-5	TRBD2	TRBV14	TGTGCCAGCAGCCAAGGTAGCGGGAAAGAGACCCAGTACTTC	CASSQGSGKETQYF
.	TRBJ2-5	.	TRBV28	TGTGCCAGCAGTCAAGGCCAGGGACTCGTTGAGGCCCAGTACTTC	CASSQGQGLVEAQYF
.	TRBJ1-5	.	TRBV28	TGTGCCAGCAGCCCGTACAGCCTCAATCAGCCCCAGCATTTT	CASSPYSLNQPQHF
.	TRBJ1-4	TRBD1	TRBV19	TGTGCCAGTAGTTACTCAGGGGGCGGAGAAAAACTGTTTTTT	CASSYSGGGEKLFF
.	TRBJ2-3	TRBD1	TRBV24-1	TGTGCCACCTCAGGGGGCGCTTCAGATACGCAGTATTTT	CATSGGASDTQYF
.	TRBJ1-1	.	TRBV12-3/TRBV12-4	TGTGCCAGCAGCCCCCCGGTTGGCACTGAAGCTTTCTTT	CASSPPVGTEAFF
.	TRBJ2-2	.	TRBV5-6	TGTGCCAGCACTCAACTTACCGGGGAGCTGTTTTTT	CASTQLTGELFF
once	TRBJ2-1	TRBD2	TRBV19	TGTGCCAGTACCAAGGTGGGGGGAGGGAAAAATGAGCAGTTCTTC	CASTKVGGGKNEQFF
once	TRBJ1-6	TRBD1	TRBV5-1	TGCGCCAGCAGCTTGAACGGGCAGGGGGGTGATAATTCACCCCTCCACTTT	CASSLNGQGGDNSPLHF
once	TRBJ1-1	.	TRBV5-8	TGTGCCAGCAGCTTGATCCGGAACACTGAAGCTTTCTTT	CASSLIRNTEAFF
.	TRBJ2-1	TRBD2	TRBV11-2	TGTGCCAGCAGCTTAGGGGCTAGCGGGAGGGCGGATGAGCAGTTCTTC	CASSLGASGRADEQFF
.	TRBJ1-5	.	TRBV6-5	TGTGCCAGCAGTTCCGGAGGGCAGGAAAATCAGCCCCAGCATTTT	CASSSGGQENQPQHF
.	TRBJ2-3	.	TRBV11-2	TGTGCCAGCAGCTTAGCGGGTGCCAGCACAGATACGCAGTATTTT	CASSLAGASTDTQYF
.	TRBJ1-6	TRBD1	TRBV19	TGTGCCACAAGACGGACAGGCCGCTCCTATAATTCACCCCTCCACTTT	CATRRTGRSYNSPLHF
.	TRBJ2-3	.	TRBV24-1	TGTGCCACCAGTGGAAGCGGATACACAGATACGCAGTATTTT	CATSGSGYTDTQYF
.	TRBJ2-1	TRBD1	TRBV5-4	TGTGCCAGCAGCCTTGGGACAGGGGATCGGTTCTTC	CASSLGTGDRFF
.	TRBJ2-5	.	TRBV10-3	TGTGCCATCAGTGAGCCGAACCTATCATCAGCGTACCAAGAGACCCAGTACTTC	CAISEPNLSSAYQETQYF
.	TRBJ2-1	TRBD1	TRBV29-1	TGCAGCGTTGGGACAGGGGGGTCCAATGAGCAGTTCTTC	CSVGTGGSNEQFF
.	TRBJ2-1	.	TRBV19	TGTGCCAGTAGTATAGGGTCGACAGCGCCAGGTCTACAGTTCTTC	CASSIGSTAPGLQFF
.	TRBJ2-3	TRBD1	TRBV5-1	TGCGCCAGCAGCTTGGACAGGGGAGCTAGCACAGATACGCAGTATTTT	CASSLDRGASTDTQYF
.	TRBJ2-7	.	TRBV9	TGTGCCAGCAGCGGAGGCAGAGCCTACGAGCAGTACTTC	CASSGGRAYEQYF
once	TRBJ2-3	.	TRBV11-2	TGTGCCAGCAGCTCCGGGACTAGCACAGATACGCAGTATTTT	CASSSGTSTDTQYF
.	TRBJ1-2	TRBD1	TRBV7-8	TGTGCCAGCAGCCTGGGGTCAGGGGGGCCTAACTATGGCTACACCTTC	CASSLGSGGPNYGYTF
.	TRBJ2-7	TRBD1	TRBV6-2/TRBV6-3	TGTGCCAGCAGTTACTACGAGAGGACAGGGTCCTACGAGCAGTACTTC	CASSYYERTGSYEQYF
.	TRBJ1-5	TRBD1	TRBV18	TGTGCCAGCTCTCAGGGACAGGGCATGGCGTTGGGTCAGCCCCAGCATTTT	CASSQGQGMALGQPQHF
.	TRBJ2-1	TRBD1	TRBV7-9	TGTGCCAGCAGCCCTGGACAGGGAGTCTACAATGAGCAGTTCTTC	CASSPGQGVYNEQFF
.	TRBJ2-7	TRBD2	TRBV2	TGTGCCAGCAGTGAAGGCCTAGCGGACTTCTACGAGCAGTACTTC	CASSEGLADFYEQYF
.	TRBJ2-1	TRBD2	TRBV24-1	TGTGCCACCAGTGACCCGGGACTAGCGGGGATGGGTGAGCAGTTCTTC	CATSDPGLAGMGEQFF
.	TRBJ1-2	TRBD1	TRBV19	TGTGCCAGTAGTCATACCTCGGACAGGGGCTACGGCTACACCTTC	CASSHTSDRGYGYTF
.	TRBJ2-1	.	TRBV7-2	TGTGCCAGCAGCTTAGATTTAGCGAATCGCCACAATGAGCAGTTCTTC	CASSLDLANRHNEQFF
few	TRBJ1-6	.	TRBV4-1	TGCGCCAGCAGCCATCTACAGGGTAATAATTCACCCCTCCACTTT	CASSHLQGNNSPLHF
.	TRBJ2-6	.	TRBV7-2	TGTGCCAGCAGCTTATTTAGGGGTTCCGTATCTGGGGCCAACGTCCTGACTTTC	CASSLFRGSVSGANVLTF
.	TRBJ1-6	.	TRBV15	TGTGCCACCACCTCCTGGGGGGAGAAGGGTTCACCCCTCCACTTT	CATTSWGEKGSPLHF
.	TRBJ2-6	TRBD1	TRBV24-1	TGTGCCACCAGTTTCCAGGGGGCCTCTGGGGCCAACGTCCTGACTTTC	CATSFQGASGANVLTF
once	TRBJ1-3	.	TRBV27	TGTGCCACCCAAGGGGCTGGAAACACCATATATTTT	CATQGAGNTIYF
few	TRBJ2-1	TRBD2	TRBV9	TGTGCCAGCAGCACCGGGATGTGGCGGGAGCACGATGAGCAGTTCTTC	CASSTGMWREHDEQFF
.	TRBJ1-2	TRBD1	TRBV28	TGTGCCAGCAGCAAAGCCCGAGACAGGGCGGGGGGCTACACCTTC	CASSKARDRAGGYTF
.	TRBJ2-3	TRBD1	TRBV14	TGTGCCAGCAGCCCCTCCGGGACAGTGCCATCCACAGATACGCAGTATTTT	CASSPSGTVPSTDTQYF
.	TRBJ2-1	.	TRBV9	TGTGCCAGCAGCTCCACCGACACAGCTCAGTGGGATGAGCAGTTCTTC	CASSSTDTAQWDEQFF
once	TRBJ2-5	.	TRBV5-4	TGTGCCAGCAGCTTGGAGTCTGTCCGGGAGACCCAGTACTTC	CASSLESVRETQYF
.	TRBJ1-2	TRBD1	TRBV5-5	TGTGCCAGCAGCCTAGAGGGACAGACCTTCTATGGCTACACCTTC	CASSLEGQTFYGYTF
.	TRBJ2-2	.	TRBV7-6	TGTGCCAGCAGCCCCCGGGTGTCCCCGAACACCGGGGAGCTGTTTTTT	CASSPRVSPNTGELFF
.	TRBJ2-3	.	TRBV4-3	TGCGCCAGCAGCCAAGGAACTAGCACAGATACGCAGTATTTT	CASSQGTSTDTQYF
.	TRBJ1-4	.	TRBV5-1	TGCGCCAGCAGCTTTAACAACGGGGGGGATGAAAAACTGTTTTTT	CASSFNNGGDEKLFF
.	TRBJ2-2	TRBD1	TRBV7-2	TGTGCCAGCAGCGTCACAGGGGAGTTAACCGGGGAGCTGTTTTTT	CASSVTGELTGELFF
.	TRBJ2-2	.	TRBV5-1	TGCGCCAGCAGCTTGGTGGAGGCGAACACCGGGGAGCTGTTTTTT	CASSLVEANTGELFF
once	TRBJ2-4	TRBD1	TRBV11-2	TGTGCCAGCAGCTCCTACCGGGACAGGGATACCAAAAACATTCAGTACTTC	CASSSYRDRDTKNIQYF
.	TRBJ1-1	TRBD1	TRBV6-5	TGTGCCAGCAGTTACTCCGGACAGGGTCAGGCTTTCTTT	CASSYSGQGQAFF
.	TRBJ1-5	TRBD1	TRBV5-5	TGTGCCAGCAGCCCTACAGGGGGCCCAGGGCCCCAGCATTTT	CASSPTGGPGPQHF
.	TRBJ1-5	.	TRBV6-5	TGTGCCCCCTCTTTATCGGGTGGTGCGCCCCAGCATTTT	CAPSLSGGAPQHF
.	TRBJ1-1	TRBD1	TRBV19	TGTGCCAGTAGCCGACAGGGGAGACACACTGAAGCTTTCTTT	CASSRQGRHTEAFF